Presented here are 26 T cell receptor beta chains from one specimen sequenced in a study of OX40 agonist ivuxolimab in advanced cancers. Using immunoSEQ multiplex PCR, the repertoire was profiled, and TCRdb retains in-frame clones only, with some absent. Here the sample spans under 100,000 clones, 70% to 90% being singletons. The sample was CD4+ or CD8+ T cells sorted from blood, taken in a trial of the OX40 agonist ivuxolimab. The receptors here all came from an adult with an advanced solid tumor such as melanoma, head and neck, liver or kidney cancer.

The rearrangement joins TRBV11-2 to TRBJ1-2; 7 nucleotides match TRBD1. The CDR3 has 15 residues. Germline trimming cut 3 bases from V and 4 bases from J; bases unmatched to any gene: 8. Per germline, CDR1 SGHAT and CDR2 FQNNGV. DNA of the CDR3: TGTGCCAGCAGCTTCCACAGGGGAGACGGCTATGGCTACACCTTC. This sequence encodes CASSFHRGDGYGYTF.

In its sample, this clone was seen once. J is TRBJ2-7 and V is TRBV6-1, with D possibly matching TRBD1 (6 bases). Trimming removed 1 base at V and 7 bases at J, with 17 bases between. The germline gives CDR1 MNHNS, CDR2 SASEGT. This CDR3 region has 15 residues. The CDR3 bases are TGTGCCAGCAGTGAAGTTTACAGTACAAGGGGGGAGCAGTACTTC. It codes for CASSEVYSTRGEQYF.

This clone occurred a few times. V and J are TRBV7-2 and TRBJ1-2, with 11 bases lining up with TRBD1. V gave up 5 bases and J gave up 8 bases; unmatched junction bases: 10. The CDR3 sequence is 15 residues long. Germline V gene sequence: CDR1 SGHTA, CDR2 FQGNSA. The CDR3 is CASSRTGGASLGYTF. DNA of the CDR3: TGTGCCAGCAGCCGGACAGGGGGCGCCTCCCTAGGCTACACCTTC.

The V and J genes are TRBV7-6 and TRBJ1-5; TRBD1 might be the D (5 bases). Trimming pared 5 bases from V and 8 bases from J, leaving 13 bases between. The CDR3 covers 13 residues. From germline, CDR1 is SGHVS and CDR2 FNYEAQ. The CDR3 DNA sequence: TGTGCCAGCAGCGCCATGCGGGGGGAGCCCCAGCATTTT. Translation gives CASSAMRGEPQHF. The whole variable domain, filled in from reference TRBV7-6 and TRBJ1-5, reads GAGVSQSPRYKVTKRGQDVALRCDPISGHVSLYWYRQALGQGPEFLTYFNYEAQQDKSGLPNDRFSAERPEGSISTLTIQRTEQRDSAMYRCASSAMRGEPQHFGDGTRLSIL.

In its sample, this clone was seen a few times. One end of the junction fails to match germline, which may point to a read error. The chain is built from TRBV7-7 and TRBJ2-5, with D perhaps given as TRBD1 or TRBD2 (6 bases each). The CDR3 length is 14 residues. Germline CDR1 SSHAT, CDR2 FNYEAQ (reference sequence). CDR3 sequence: CASSLGGGIETQYF. The CDR3, as DNA: TGTGCTAGCAGCTTAGGAGGGGGGATAGAGACCCAGTACTTC.

The chain employs TRBV2 and TRBJ2-7; D gene unclear. The germline V gene encodes CDR1 SNHLY and CDR2 FYNNEI. Trimming pared 3 bases from V and 2 bases from J, leaving 11 bases between. This CDR3 spans 14 amino acids. For the CDR3, the DNA is TGTGCCAGCAGTGACGGATTAAGCCCCTACGAGCAGTACTTC. Translating it yields CASSDGLSPYEQYF.

The CDR3 reads CASSLGLLAGARDTGELFF. The CDR3, as DNA: TGTGCCAGCAGCTTAGGGTTATTAGCGGGGGCCCGGGACACCGGGGAGCTGTTTTTT. The gene calls are TRBV11-2 and TRBJ2-2; TRBD2 aligns across 9 bases. The CDR3 is made up of 19 amino acids. V was clipped by 1 base and J by 3 bases; unmatched bases: 12. The germline V gene encodes CDR1 SGHAT and CDR2 FQNNGV. The entire variable domain, with the rest obtained from reference TRBV11-2 and TRBJ2-2, is as follows: EAGVAQSPRYKIIEKRQSVAFWCNPISGHATLYWYQQILGQGPKLLIQFQNNGVVDDSQLPKDRFSAERLKGVDSTLKIQPAKLEDSAVYLCASSLGLLAGARDTGELFFGEGSRLTVL.

This sequence joins TRBV7-9 and TRBJ1-4; 8 bases align to TRBD1. CDR1 is SEHNR, CDR2 FQNEAQ, per germline (reference sequence). V gave up 6 bases and J gave up 8 bases; unmatched junction bases: 8. The CDR3 loop spans 14 amino acids. The chain's CDR3 is CASSPQGGAEKLFF. Written as DNA, the CDR3 is TGTGCCAGCAGTCCACAGGGGGGCGCGGAAAAACTGTTTTTT. The full variable domain, in which reference TRBV7-9 and TRBJ1-4 provide the parts outside the CDR3, is DTGVSQNPRHKITKRGQNVTFRCDPISEHNRLYWYRQTLGQGPEFLTYFQNEAQLEKSRLLSDRFSAERPKGSFSTLEIQRTEQGDSAMYLCASSPQGGAEKLFFGSGTQLSVL.

J is TRBJ1-1 and V is TRBV6-6; unclear D gene. V lost 2 bases, J lost 1 base, and 5 bases lay in between. The CDR3 consists of 13 residues. Looked up from germline, CDR1 is MNHNY and CDR2 is SVGAGI (reference sequence). In DNA form, the CDR3 reads TGTGCCAGCAGTTACCCAGGGAACACTGAAGCTTTCTTT. This gives the protein CASSYPGNTEAFF.

V gene TRBV4-1 combines with J gene TRBJ2-5; TRBD2 matches 12 bases. The CDR3 covers 16 residues. Losses at the gene ends were 1 base for V and 7 bases for J; bases not matched to a gene: 7. The V gene's germline CDR1 is MGHRA and CDR2 YSYEKL. The CDR3 region has the DNA TGCGCCAGCAGCCAAGGGACTAGCGGGGAGGAGGGGACCCAGTACTTC. Amino acids: CASSQGTSGEEGTQYF.

This clone has a handful of counts. The V and J genes are TRBV7-2 and TRBJ1-4; 7 bases are shared with TRBD1. After removal of 5 bases from V and 4 bases from J, the junction contained 4 bases not matched to a gene. Per germline, CDR1 SGHTA and CDR2 FQGNSA. The CDR3 length is 14 residues. The CDR3 here is CASSRQGFNEKLFF. In DNA, the CDR3 is TGTGCCAGCAGCCGACAGGGCTTTAATGAAAAACTGTTTTTT.

This clone was counted a single time. The chain recombines TRBV15 with TRBJ2-1; the D is unclear. This CDR3 is built from 15 residues. V lost 1 base and J lost 7, with 14 bases in between. Germline V gene sequence: CDR1 LNHNV, CDR2 YYDKDF (reference sequence). The CDR3 coding sequence is TGTGCCACCAGCAGAGGCCGGGTTCCCTCTAATGAGCAGTTCTTC. Protein: CATSRGRVPSNEQFF.

CDR3 residues: CASSFTFLEQFF. The DNA of the CDR3 is TGTGCCAGCAGCTTTACCTTTTTAGAGCAGTTCTTC. The chain joins TRBV7-2 to TRBJ2-1; unclear D gene. V was pared by 3 bases and J by 10 bases, with 10 bases between. This CDR3 contains 12 residues. CDR1 is SGHTA and CDR2 is FQGNSA in the germline V gene. The variable domain in full, completed from reference TRBV7-2 and TRBJ2-1, reads GAGVSQSPSNKVTEKGKDVELRCDPISGHTALYWYRQSLGQGLEFLIYFQGNSAPDKSGLPSDRFSAERTGGSVSTLTIQRTQQEDSAVYLCASSFTFLEQFFGPGTRLTVL.

The chain links TRBV6-1 to TRBJ2-3; D gene uncertain. The CDR3 runs to 12 residues. Per the germline V gene, CDR1 is MNHNS and CDR2 is SASEGT. V dropped 8 bases and J dropped 2 bases, with 8 bases sitting between them. This CDR3 is CASVEPTDTQYF. CDR3 coding DNA: TGTGCCAGCGTCGAACCCACAGATACGCAGTATTTT.

V gene TRBV7-6 combines with J gene TRBJ2-3, with D unclear. Per the germline V gene, CDR1 is SGHVS and CDR2 is FNYEAQ. V lost 5 bases, J lost 6 bases, and 12 bases lay in between. CDR3 size: 13 residues. The CDR3 sequence is CASSPIPWDTQYF. Here the CDR3 DNA reads TGTGCCAGCAGCCCGATACCCTGGGATACGCAGTATTTT. Full variable domain (rest looked up from reference TRBV7-6 and TRBJ2-3): GAGVSQSPRYKVTKRGQDVALRCDPISGHVSLYWYRQALGQGPEFLTYFNYEAQQDKSGLPNDRFSAERPEGSISTLTIQRTEQRDSAMYRCASSPIPWDTQYFGPGTRLTVL.

V is TRBV29-1 and J is TRBJ1-2; D might be TRBD1 (6 bases). CDR1 SQVTM and CDR2 ANQGSEA come from the germline V gene. Trimming cost V 3 bases and J 1 base, with 18 bases left between them. The CDR3 sequence is 16 residues long. CDR3 protein: CSVEAFAGAFNYGYTF. CDR3 DNA sequence: TGCAGCGTTGAGGCCTTCGCAGGGGCTTTTAACTATGGCTACACCTTC. Filled out from reference TRBV29-1 and TRBJ1-2, the complete variable domain reads SAVISQKPSRDICQRGTSLTIQCQVDSQVTMMFWYRQQPGQSLTLIATANQGSEATYESGFVIDKFPISRPNLTFSTLTVSNMSPEDSSIYLCSVEAFAGAFNYGYTFGSGTRLTVV.

This chain joins TRBV2 and TRBJ2-1; D call uncertain. Trimming cost V 7 bases and J 4 bases, with 17 bases left between them. From germline, CDR1 is SNHLY and CDR2 FYNNEI. The CDR3 is 15 amino acids. CDR3 DNA sequence: TGTGCCAGCATTAGATCTGCGGCAGCTTACAATGAGCAGTTCTTC. Protein: CASIRSAAAYNEQFF.

The V and J genes are TRBV6-6 and TRBJ1-5; D call uncertain. Germline CDR1 MNHNY, CDR2 SVGAGI (reference sequence). V lost 8 bases, J lost 1 base, and 12 bases lay in between. There are 14 residues in the CDR3. Here the CDR3 reads CASLRAESNQPQHF. The CDR3 DNA reads as TGTGCCAGCCTTAGAGCGGAAAGCAATCAGCCCCAGCATTTT.

The chain uses TRBV7-9 and TRBJ2-2, with D possibly TRBD1 on 6 matching bases. With 2 bases removed from V and 0 bases from J, the gap between germline ends came to 16 bases. The germline CDR1 and CDR2 sequences are SEHNR and FQNEAQ (reference sequence). The CDR3 consists of 18 residues. CDR3 bases: TGTGCCAGCAGCTTATCGACAGGTTGGAACGCGAACACCGGGGAGCTGTTTTTT. It is translated as CASSLSTGWNANTGELFF.

V is TRBV4-1 and J is TRBJ1-2; 10 positions match TRBD1. The V gene end was trimmed by 0 bases and the J gene end by 8 bases; junction bases not matched to a gene: 6. The germline V gene has CDR1 MGHRA and CDR2 YSYEKL. The CDR3 loop spans 15 amino acids. CDR3 in DNA: TGCGCCAGCAGCCAAGATGACAGGGGGCAGGGCGGCTACACCTTC. Residues: CASSQDDRGQGGYTF.

The CDR3 bases are TGTGCCAGCAGCTCTCAATGGGACACCGGGGAGCTGTTTTTT. This encodes CASSSQWDTGELFF. The chain recombines TRBV27 with TRBJ2-2; D remains unclear. Germline V gene data show CDR1 as MNHEY and CDR2 as SMNVEV (reference sequence). Between the trimmed V and J ends, which lost 6 bases and 3 bases, there was a span of 11 bases. This CDR3 has 14 residues.

The chain carries TRBV7-8 and TRBJ1-5, with TRBD1 identical over 10 bases. Germline V gene sequence: CDR1 SGHVS, CDR2 FQNEAQ. V was clipped by 3 bases and J by 0 bases; unmatched bases: 5. The CDR3 has 17 amino acids. CDR3 sequence reads: CASSFRTGGYSNQPQHF. The DNA for the CDR3 is TGTGCCAGCAGCTTCCGGACAGGGGGTTATAGCAATCAGCCCCAGCATTTT.

The CDR3 DNA sequence: TGTGCCTGGAGTATCGGGGGGGCAGATACGCAGTATTTT. It specifies CAWSIGGADTQYF. The V and J genes are TRBV30 and TRBJ2-3; 8 bases line up with TRBD2. Germline CDR1 reads GTSNPN; CDR2 reads SVGIG (reference sequence). The V segment lost 2 bases and the J segment 4 bases; nucleotides outside the gene matches: 2. The CDR3 has 13 amino acids.

This chain connects TRBV7-9 to TRBJ1-1; D unclear. Germline lookup yields CDR1 SEHNR and CDR2 FQNEAQ (reference sequence). V was pared by 3 bases and J by 0 bases, with 8 bases between. The CDR3 extends over 14 amino acids. Written as DNA, the CDR3 is TGTGCCAGCAGCTTGGCAGGCCTGAACACTGAAGCTTTCTTT. Protein product: CASSLAGLNTEAFF.

The CDR3 nucleotides read TGTGCCAGCAGTCTAGGACAGGGGACTGAGCAGTACTTC. Protein: CASSLGQGTEQYF. The genes are TRBV6-5 and TRBJ2-7; 9 nucleotides line up with TRBD1. The V gene end was trimmed by 5 bases and the J gene end by 7 bases; junction bases not matched to a gene: 6. Germline V gene data show CDR1 as MNHEY and CDR2 as SVGAGI. This CDR3 is 13 amino acids long.

The chain uses TRBV7-9 and TRBJ2-3; either TRBD1 or TRBD2 may fit D (5 bases each). V was trimmed by 1 base and J by 3 bases, leaving 11 bases between them. The CDR3 consists of 15 residues. Germline V gives CDR1 SEHNR, CDR2 FQNEAQ (reference sequence). This CDR3 reads CASSLEGSATDTQYF. The CDR3 DNA sequence: TGTGCCAGCAGCTTAGAGGGGAGTGCGACAGATACGCAGTATTTT.